A selection of T cell receptor beta chains follows, all from one sample in a study of T cell changes during pregnancy in multiple sclerosis. TCRdb's table, derived via immunoSEQ multiplex PCR, lists solely in-frame clones and lacks some. The repertoire includes 50,000 to 70,000 clones, roughly 91% of them detected once, and around 2.4% sits in the top ten. The specimen was peripheral blood, collected in the third trimester of pregnancy. The receptors derive from a female donor in good health, enrolled as a control in a pregnancy study. CDR3s include the opening cysteine and the closing phenylalanine or tryptophan. Fields, in order: clone size, J gene, D gene, V gene, CDR3 DNA, CDR3 protein. The D gene is left open where the match is weak. Size tells how often a clone was seen (once, few, many) or the class of an expanded clone, and some rows leave it out.

clone_size: few; j_call: TRBJ1-2; d_call: TRBD1; v_call: TRBV11-3; cdr3_nt: TGTGCCAGCAGCCCCGGGACAGGGATCTATGGCTACACCTTC; cdr3_aa: CASSPGTGIYGYTF
clone_size: NA; j_call: TRBJ2-1; d_call: TRBD2; v_call: TRBV2; cdr3_nt: TGTGCCAGCTTGAGGCGGGAGGGCCTCGAGTTAGGTCCGAACAATGAGCAGTTCTTC; cdr3_aa: CASLRREGLELGPNNEQFF
clone_size: NA; j_call: TRBJ2-7; d_call: TRBD1; v_call: TRBV11-3; cdr3_nt: TGTGCCAGCAGCTTGGGACAGGGGCGCGAGCAGTACTTC; cdr3_aa: CASSLGQGREQYF
clone_size: NA; j_call: TRBJ1-1; d_call: NA; v_call: TRBV9; cdr3_nt: TGTGCCAGCAGCGTAGCGGGAATGAACACTGAAGCTTTCTTT; cdr3_aa: CASSVAGMNTEAFF
clone_size: NA; j_call: TRBJ2-5; d_call: NA; v_call: TRBV4-1; cdr3_nt: TGCGCCAGCAGCCAAGATCGTCAGGCGGGGTGGGAGACCCAGTACTTC; cdr3_aa: CASSQDRQAGWETQYF
clone_size: NA; j_call: TRBJ2-3; d_call: TRBD1; v_call: TRBV9; cdr3_nt: TGTGCCAGCAGCGCCCAGGGGGCACCCACAGATACGCAGTATTTT; cdr3_aa: CASSAQGAPTDTQYF
clone_size: NA; j_call: TRBJ1-1; d_call: TRBD1; v_call: TRBV10-3; cdr3_nt: TGTGCCATCAGTGACACACAGGGGCGGACTGAAGCTTTCTTT; cdr3_aa: CAISDTQGRTEAFF
clone_size: NA; j_call: TRBJ1-2; d_call: NA; v_call: TRBV5-4; cdr3_nt: TGTGCCAGCAGCCTAGGGGGGGGCTATGGCTACACCTTC; cdr3_aa: CASSLGGGYGYTF
clone_size: NA; j_call: TRBJ2-1; d_call: TRBD2; v_call: TRBV19; cdr3_nt: TGTGCCAGTAGAAAACCTCTAGCGGGAGGGCCGGGAAATGAGCAGTTCTTC; cdr3_aa: CASRKPLAGGPGNEQFF
clone_size: NA; j_call: TRBJ1-3; d_call: NA; v_call: TRBV10-3; cdr3_nt: TGTGCCATCAGTGATATAGGAGCTGGAAACACCATATATTTT; cdr3_aa: CAISDIGAGNTIYF
clone_size: NA; j_call: TRBJ2-4; d_call: NA; v_call: TRBV5-1; cdr3_nt: TGCGCCAGCAGCCACTTCAGGGGAATGGGAGAAAACATTCAGTACTTC; cdr3_aa: CASSHFRGMGENIQYF
clone_size: NA; j_call: TRBJ2-7; d_call: TRBD1; v_call: TRBV7-9; cdr3_nt: TGTGCCAGCAGCGCTAGCCGGACAGGGTTGATGAACGAGCAGTACTTC; cdr3_aa: CASSASRTGLMNEQYF
clone_size: NA; j_call: TRBJ1-2; d_call: NA; v_call: TRBV30; cdr3_nt: TGTGCCTGGAGTGTACGAGGGAGGACCTACACCTTC; cdr3_aa: CAWSVRGRTYTF
clone_size: NA; j_call: TRBJ1-2; d_call: NA; v_call: TRBV7-8; cdr3_nt: TGTGCCAGCCGGGACTTAGGCTATGGCTACACCTTC; cdr3_aa: CASRDLGYGYTF
clone_size: NA; j_call: TRBJ1-3; d_call: TRBD1; v_call: TRBV7-9; cdr3_nt: TGTGCCAGCAGCCCACTTTCCCGGTTCGGACAGGGGTCTGGAAACACCATATATTTT; cdr3_aa: CASSPLSRFGQGSGNTIYF